The 10 T cell receptor beta chains below were found in one sample sequenced in a study of blood T cell repertoires in COVID-19. Sequencing used immunoSEQ multiplex PCR; TCRdb keeps in-frame clones, though not all of them. The sample has fewer than 350,000 clones, 70% to 90% seen once. Sequencing was carried out using PBMCs or T cells enriched from blood (not recorded which). These receptors all stem from a woman between 40 and 55 years old who had recovered from COVID-19.

The V call is TRBV11-2, the J call TRBJ2-7; 13 nucleotides line up with TRBD2. Germline CDR1 SGHAT, CDR2 FQNNGV. The CDR3 runs 16 residues. J lost 0 bases, V lost 3 bases, and 2 bases had no gene match. CDR3 sequence: CASSFGTSGISYEQYF. Written as DNA, the CDR3 is TGTGCCAGCAGCTTCGGGACTAGCGGGATCTCCTACGAGCAGTACTTC. Combining the CDR3 with reference TRBV11-2 and TRBJ2-7 gives the whole variable domain EAGVAQSPRYKIIEKRQSVAFWCNPISGHATLYWYQQILGQGPKLLIQFQNNGVVDDSQLPKDRFSAERLKGVDSTLKIQPAKLEDSAVYLCASSFGTSGISYEQYFGPGTRLTVT.

This clone was found once. The chain is built from TRBV28 and TRBJ2-7; TRBD2 is a possible D gene (6 bases). CDR3 length: 11 residues. Trimming took off 8 bases at V and 6 bases at J, with 11 bases between the two ends. CDR1 and CDR2 from the germline V gene are MDHEN and SYDVKM. The CDR3 region is CASGGQIEQYF. DNA for the CDR3: TGTGCCAGCGGAGGGCAGATCGAGCAGTACTTC.

V is TRBV27 and J is TRBJ2-4; 10 bases fit TRBD1. The V segment lost 6 bases and the J segment 3 bases; nucleotides outside the gene matches: 2. Per germline, CDR1 MNHEY and CDR2 SMNVEV (reference sequence). The CDR3 runs 14 residues. CDR3 in amino acids: CASSRTGGKNIQYF. The CDR3 bases are TGTGCCAGCAGCCGGACAGGGGGCAAAAACATTCAGTACTTC.

The gene calls are TRBV19 and TRBJ2-2, with a tentative D call TRBD1 (6 bases). CDR3 length equals 15 residues. V was trimmed by 3 bases and J by 2 bases, leaving 10 bases between them. CDR1 and CDR2 from the germline V gene are LNHDA and SQIVND (reference sequence). DNA of the CDR3: TGTGCCAGTAGTATGTGGGGACAAAACACCGGGGAGCTGTTTTTT. It translates to CASSMWGQNTGELFF.

The table lists this clone with a count of one. The genes are TRBV18 and TRBJ1-3, with TRBD1 matching 7 bases. Germline lookup yields CDR1 KGHSH and CDR2 LQKENI. Trimming cost V 3 bases and J 2 bases; bases outside gene matches: 7. CDR3 length: 16 residues. CDR3 sequence (DNA): TGTGCCAGCTCACCGGGACAGATAAAAGCTGGAAACACCATATATTTT. The encoded protein is CASSPGQIKAGNTIYF.

This clone came up a few times. This chain connects TRBV18 to TRBJ2-7, with D perhaps matching TRBD1 (6 bases). The V and J ends lost 2 bases and 3 bases respectively, with 11 bases between them. The germline gives CDR1 KGHSH, CDR2 LQKENI. The CDR3 runs to 14 residues. The CDR3 region has the DNA TGTGCCAGCTCACCAAGGGACACCGACTACGAGCAGTACTTC. It yields the protein CASSPRDTDYEQYF.

The rearrangement links TRBV27 to TRBJ1-2; a weak D match, TRBD1 (5 bases). From germline, CDR1 is MNHEY and CDR2 SMNVEV (reference sequence). CDR3 length: 15 amino acids. V shed 3 bases and J shed 7 bases, with 18 bases lying between them. CDR3 DNA: TGTGCCAGCAGTTTTTTGGGGTCAGGGCGATCTGGCTACACCTTC. Residues: CASSFLGSGRSGYTF.

This rearrangement joins TRBV2 to TRBJ2-1, with 13 bases matching TRBD2. Germline assignment: CDR1 SNHLY and CDR2 FYNNEI. The CDR3 covers 13 residues. Trimming cost V 7 bases and J 8 bases; bases outside gene matches: 2. The CDR3 DNA sequence: TGTGCCAGCAACGGACTAGCGGGGGATGAGCAGTTCTTC. Translating it yields CASNGLAGDEQFF.

This clone was counted once. The V call is TRBV28, the J call TRBJ2-7; the match to TRBD1 covers 7 bases. This CDR3 spans 13 amino acids. J was trimmed by 2 bases and V by 5 bases; bases with no gene match: 3. Germline CDR1 and CDR2: MDHEN and SYDVKM. The chain's CDR3 is CASSRQGPYEQYF. As DNA, the CDR3 is TGTGCCAGCAGTAGACAGGGCCCCTACGAGCAGTACTTC.

This clone was seen once. This sequence joins TRBV7-8 and TRBJ2-1; perhaps TRBD2 as D (5 bases). The CDR3 has 15 amino acids. V lost 5 bases and J lost 9, with 20 bases in between. Germline loops: CDR1 SGHVS, CDR2 FQNEAQ. The CDR3 sequence: CASSPRDIPLGEQFF. The CDR3 DNA sequence: TGTGCCAGCAGCCCGAGGGATATCCCATTGGGTGAGCAGTTCTTC.